This entry lists 16 T cell receptor beta chains sequenced from one sample in a study of human T cells and chemical hapten exposure. TCRdb reprocessed the RACE reads with MiXCR, giving one entry per CDR3 protein. The sample contains 65,000 to 85,000 distinct CDR3 sequences, around 11% of which appear only once. The time point here: patch test 1, 2 weeks after DPC sensitization. Described treatment: therapeutic diphenylcyclopropenone sensitization with weekly scalp DPC. The sample consisted of whole blood, taken in connection with sensitization to the hapten diphenylcyclopropenone (DPC). The receptors shown here come from a woman aged 55 to 70 with alopecia areata. Some clones in this sample may be carry-over from other donors' samples.

The CDR3 DNA reads as TGTGCCATCAGTGATGACCAAACCAACTATGGCTACACCTTC. Translation: CAISDDQTNYGYTF. The chain uses TRBV10-3 and TRBJ1-2; no firm D call. Per germline, CDR1 ENHRY and CDR2 SYGVKD. Trimming removed 3 bases at V and 2 bases at J, with 10 bases between. The CDR3 runs to 14 residues.

This clonotype was counted a single time. The chain carries TRBV12-5 and TRBJ1-1; 8 nucleotides line up with TRBD1. V was pared by 2 bases and J by 0 bases, with 2 bases of the junction left unmatched. The CDR3 is 15 amino acids. CDR1 LGHNT and CDR2 FRNRAP come from the germline V gene. The DNA for the CDR3 is TGTGCTAGTGGTTTGTGGACAGGGATGAACACTGAAGCTTTCTTT. This gives the protein CASGLWTGMNTEAFF.

This chain connects TRBV20-1 to TRBJ1-6; 7 nucleotides match TRBD1. Per the germline V gene, CDR1 is DFQATT and CDR2 is SNEGSKA (reference sequence). Trimming at V came to 5 bases and at J to 2 bases, leaving 9 bases not matched to a gene. The CDR3 sequence is 16 residues long. Here the CDR3 DNA reads TGCAGTGCTCCCCCAGGGGGGGCAACCTATAATTCACCCCTCCACTTT. Protein product: CSAPPGGATYNSPLHF.

This clonotype occurred many times. V and J are TRBV9 and TRBJ2-5; D remains ambiguous. This CDR3 has 15 residues. In germline, CDR1 is SGDLS, CDR2 YYNGEE. V was trimmed by 2 bases and J by 4 bases, leaving 15 bases between them. CDR3 coding DNA: TGTGCCAGCAGCGTCATGGGGATGATTGCAGAGACCCAGTACTTC. Translating gives CASSVMGMIAETQYF.

This clonotype was counted between two and nine times. The V gene is TRBV7-6, the J gene TRBJ1-5; tentatively, D is TRBD1 (6 bases). V was shortened by 1 base and J by 5 bases, with 18 bases between the two germline ends. CDR1 and CDR2 from the germline V gene are SGHVS and FNYEAQ. The CDR3 loop spans 17 amino acids. The CDR3 coding sequence is TGTGCCAGCAGCTTAGAACCGGGACAACCCCTTCATCAGCCCCAGCATTTT. Translating gives CASSLEPGQPLHQPQHF.

This clonotype was seen at least ten times. The rearrangement uses TRBV3-1 and TRBJ1-2; 7 nucleotides line up with TRBD1. Trimming cost V 4 bases and J 5 bases; bases outside gene matches: 10. The CDR3 has 15 amino acids. Germline CDR1 reads LGHDT; CDR2 reads YNNKEL (reference sequence). The CDR3 loop is CASSLSTGLGYGYTF. CDR3 DNA: TGTGCCAGCAGCCTATCGACAGGGCTGGGGTATGGCTACACCTTC.

This chain uses TRBV7-2 with TRBJ1-4; possible D gene TRBD1, 6 bases. Germline CDR1 SGHTA, CDR2 FQGNSA. The CDR3 loop spans 14 amino acids. V lost 3 bases to trimming and J lost 8 bases, with 13 bases between them. CDR3: CASSFLGQNEKLFF. The CDR3 nucleotides read TGTGCCAGCAGCTTCCTAGGACAGAACGAAAAACTGTTTTTT.

The chain links TRBV10-3 to TRBJ2-5, with D tentatively TRBD2 (5 bases). The CDR3 has 12 amino acids. Trimming left V 8 bases short and J 1 base short, with 8 bases between. Germline V gene data show CDR1 as ENHRY and CDR2 as SYGVKD. The CDR3 spells CAIGGFQETQYF. The CDR3 DNA follows: TGTGCCATCGGAGGCTTCCAAGAGACCCAGTACTTC.

A word on this clonotype: Relative to the germline gene, one junction end is altered; a read error may explain this. This chain connects TRBV7-7 to TRBJ2-2; D is unresolved. Germline V gene lookup returns CDR1 SSHAT and CDR2 FNYEAQ (reference sequence). The CDR3 is made up of 15 amino acids. In nucleotides, the CDR3 is TGTGCTAGCAGTTCGAGTAGGAGTTACACCGGGGAGCTGTTTTTT. As protein: CASSSSRSYTGELFF.

This chain joins TRBV30 and TRBJ1-5; possibly TRBD1 for D (5 bases). Germline values: CDR1 GTSNPN, CDR2 SVGIG (reference sequence). The CDR3 sequence is 15 residues long. Trimming removed 3 bases at V and 4 bases at J, with 16 bases between. The CDR3 nucleotides are TGTGCCTGGAGCCTTCGCGGGGGAGGGAATCAGCCCCAGCATTTT. This encodes CAWSLRGGGNQPQHF.

This clonotype has at least ten counts. This chain links TRBV7-9 with TRBJ1-2; no reliable D call. This CDR3 comprises 13 residues. V was trimmed by 2 bases and J by 6 bases, leaving 10 bases between them. The germline V gene has CDR1 SEHNR and CDR2 FQNEAQ (reference sequence). The CDR3 region has the DNA TGTGCCAGCAGCTTAATGGGGTTCCATGGCTACACCTTC. This codes for CASSLMGFHGYTF.

This clonotype was counted only a few times. The rearrangement links TRBV6-1 to TRBJ2-7; unclear D gene. Germline V gene sequence: CDR1 MNHNS, CDR2 SASEGT. Deletions cut 0 bases from V and 3 bases from J, with 15 bases between. The CDR3 consists of 16 residues. The CDR3 DNA reads as TGTGCCAGCAGTGAAGCGCTCGGGCAGTCGTTCTACGAGCAGTACTTC. Amino acids: CASSEALGQSFYEQYF.

This clonotype showed up many times. The chain carries TRBV25-1 and TRBJ1-1; 7 bases fit TRBD1. CDR3 size: 14 residues. Trimming took 3 bases from V and 8 from J; bases not matched to a gene: 9. Germline values: CDR1 MGHDK, CDR2 SYGVNS. The CDR3 DNA is TGTGCCAGCAGTGACCCAGGGGGAGAAATCGAAGCTTTCTTT. Translating it yields CASSDPGGEIEAFF.

The chain recombines TRBV3-1 with TRBJ1-2; D unclear. The CDR3 contains 14 residues. The germline V gene has CDR1 LGHDT and CDR2 YNNKEL (reference sequence). Trimming cost V 0 bases and J 1 base, with 6 bases left between them. CDR3 bases: TGTGCCAGCAGCCAAGAGGTCCTTAACTATGGCTACACCTTC. Its translation is CASSQEVLNYGYTF.

This clonotype was detected many times. The chain has TRBV7-9 and TRBJ2-1; D may be TRBD2 (6 bases). The V and J ends lost 5 bases and 14 bases respectively, with 13 bases between them. CDR1 is SEHNR and CDR2 is FQNEAQ in the germline V gene (reference sequence). The CDR3 length is 11 residues. This CDR3 reads CASSNFRGEFF. CDR3 nucleotide sequence: TGTGCCAGCAGCAATTTTCGCGGGGAGTTCTTC. Drawing the rest from reference TRBV7-9 and TRBJ2-1, the complete variable domain is DTGVSQNPRHKITKRGQNVTFRCDPISEHNRLYWYRQTLGQGPEFLTYFQNEAQLEKSRLLSDRFSAERPKGSFSTLEIQRTEQGDSAMYLCASSNFRGEFFGPGTRLTVL.

In this sample, this clonotype turned up many times. The CDR3 loop reads CASSIQYAGPPTSTGELFF. CDR3 in DNA: TGTGCCAGTAGTATTCAGTATGCAGGGCCCCCGACAAGCACCGGGGAGCTGTTTTTT. J is TRBJ2-2 and V is TRBV19; a possible D gene is TRBD1 (5 bases). Trimming took off 3 bases at V and 4 bases at J, with 24 bases between the two ends. Per germline, CDR1 LNHDA and CDR2 SQIVND (reference sequence). This CDR3 contains 19 residues. Variable domain in full (rest from reference TRBV19 and TRBJ2-2): DGGITQSPKYLFRKEGQNVTLSCEQNLNHDAMYWYRQDPGQGLRLIYYSQIVNDFQKGDIAEGYSVSREKKESFPLTVTSAQKNPTAFYLCASSIQYAGPPTSTGELFFGEGSRLTVL.